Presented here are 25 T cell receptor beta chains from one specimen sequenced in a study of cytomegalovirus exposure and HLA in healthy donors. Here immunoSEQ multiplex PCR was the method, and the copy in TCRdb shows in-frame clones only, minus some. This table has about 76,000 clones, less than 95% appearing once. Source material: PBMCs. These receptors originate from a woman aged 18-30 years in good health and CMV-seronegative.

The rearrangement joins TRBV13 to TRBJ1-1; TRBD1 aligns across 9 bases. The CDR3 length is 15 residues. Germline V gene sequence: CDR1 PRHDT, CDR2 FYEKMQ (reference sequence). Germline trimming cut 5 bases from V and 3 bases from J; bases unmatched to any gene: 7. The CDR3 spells CASSPTGQGYTEAFF. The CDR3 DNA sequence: TGTGCCAGCAGCCCCACGGGACAGGGTTACACTGAAGCTTTCTTT. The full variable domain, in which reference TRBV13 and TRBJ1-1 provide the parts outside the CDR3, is AAGVIQSPRHLIKEKRETATLKCYPIPRHDTVYWYQQGPGQDPQFLISFYEKMQSDKGSIPDRFSAQQFSDYHSELNMSSLELGDSALYFCASSPTGQGYTEAFFGQGTRLTVV.

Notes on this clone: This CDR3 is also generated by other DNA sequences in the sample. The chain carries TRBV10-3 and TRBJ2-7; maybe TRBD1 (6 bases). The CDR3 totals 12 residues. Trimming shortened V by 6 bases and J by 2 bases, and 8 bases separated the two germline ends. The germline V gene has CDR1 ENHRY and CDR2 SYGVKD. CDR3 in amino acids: CAIRTGTYEQYF. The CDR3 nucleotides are TGTGCCATCAGGACAGGTACCTACGAGCAGTACTTC.

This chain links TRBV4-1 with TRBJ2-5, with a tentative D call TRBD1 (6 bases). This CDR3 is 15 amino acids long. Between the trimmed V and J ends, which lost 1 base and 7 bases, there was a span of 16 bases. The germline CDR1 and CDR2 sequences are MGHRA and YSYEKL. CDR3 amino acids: CASSQGGGQILTQYF. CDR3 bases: TGCGCCAGCAGCCAAGGTGGCGGACAGATCCTGACCCAGTACTTC.

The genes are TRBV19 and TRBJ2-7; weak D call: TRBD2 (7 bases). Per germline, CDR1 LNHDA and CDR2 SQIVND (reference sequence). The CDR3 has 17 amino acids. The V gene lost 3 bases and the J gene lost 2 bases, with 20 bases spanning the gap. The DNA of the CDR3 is TGTGCCAGTAGTATTTCCGGACAGCGGGGAATGGCCTACGAGCAGTACTTC. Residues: CASSISGQRGMAYEQYF.

The CDR3, as DNA: TGTGCCAGTAGTTCGGTGGACAGGGGAGGGCCCCAGCATTTT. Its protein product is CASSSVDRGGPQHF. The V gene is TRBV19, the J gene TRBJ1-5; 9 nucleotides line up with TRBD1. V gave up 5 bases and J gave up 9 bases; unmatched junction bases: 8. The germline CDR1 and CDR2 sequences are LNHDA and SQIVND (reference sequence). This CDR3 has 14 residues.

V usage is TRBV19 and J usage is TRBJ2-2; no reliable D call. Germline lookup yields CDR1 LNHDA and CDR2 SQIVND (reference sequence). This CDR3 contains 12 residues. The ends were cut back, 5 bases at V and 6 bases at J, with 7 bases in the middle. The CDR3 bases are TGTGCCAGTAGTCCCCTACCCGGGGAGCTGTTTTTT. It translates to CASSPLPGELFF.

The CDR3 DNA reads TGTGCCAGTAGGGATTTAGGGGCAGATACGCAGTATTTT. Translated, it gives CASRDLGADTQYF. The chain uses TRBV19 and TRBJ2-3; possible D gene TRBD1, 5 bases. This CDR3 has 13 residues. Trimming shortened V by 6 bases and J by 4 bases, and 11 bases separated the two germline ends. Germline CDR1 reads LNHDA; CDR2 reads SQIVND (reference sequence).

The CDR3 spells CASSQVWSSSSEAFF. The CDR3 DNA reads TGCGCCAGCAGCCAAGTGTGGTCCTCGAGTTCTGAAGCTTTCTTT. This chain uses TRBV4-3 with TRBJ1-1; D remains ambiguous. Looked up from germline, CDR1 is LGHNA and CDR2 is YSLEER. Trimming stripped 1 base from V and 6 bases from J, with 15 bases between. The CDR3 is 15 amino acids.

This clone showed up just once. CDR3 DNA sequence: TGTGCCAGCAGTTGGGCCAGCCTCTACGAGCAGTACTTC. Translating gives CASSWASLYEQYF. This chain joins TRBV6-5 and TRBJ2-7, with unresolved D. Trimming shortened V by 4 bases and J by 3 bases, and 10 bases separated the two germline ends. The germline gives CDR1 MNHEY, CDR2 SVGAGI. This CDR3 contains 13 residues.

For the CDR3, the DNA is TGTGCCAGCAGCCAAGGGCTAGCGGGGGGCCTGTACACCGGGGAGCTGTTTTTT. Encoded protein: CASSQGLAGGLYTGELFF. This chain uses TRBV14 with TRBJ2-2, with 11 bases fitting TRBD2. The CDR3 spans 18 residues. Germline V gene sequence: CDR1 SGHDN, CDR2 FVKESK. Trimming at V came to 1 base and at J to 3 bases, leaving 7 bases not matched to a gene.

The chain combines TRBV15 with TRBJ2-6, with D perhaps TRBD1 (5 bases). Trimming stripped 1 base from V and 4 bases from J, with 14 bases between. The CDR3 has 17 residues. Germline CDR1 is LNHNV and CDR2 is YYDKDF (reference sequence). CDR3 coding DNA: TGTGCCACCAGCAGAGGCATCCTGGGGCGCGGGGCCAACGTCCTGACTTTC. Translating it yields CATSRGILGRGANVLTF.

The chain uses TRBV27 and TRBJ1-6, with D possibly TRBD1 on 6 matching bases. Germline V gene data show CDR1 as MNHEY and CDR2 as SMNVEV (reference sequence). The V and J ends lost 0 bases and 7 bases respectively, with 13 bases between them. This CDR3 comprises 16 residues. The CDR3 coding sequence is TGTGCCAGCAGTTTATCGGGGGGGGCAGGGAATTCACCCCTCCACTTT. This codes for CASSLSGGAGNSPLHF.

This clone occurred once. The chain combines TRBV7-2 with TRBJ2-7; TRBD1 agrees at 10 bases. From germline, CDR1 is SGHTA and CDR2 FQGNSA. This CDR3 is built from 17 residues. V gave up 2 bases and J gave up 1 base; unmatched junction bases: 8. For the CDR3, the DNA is TGTGCCAGCAGCTTAACACCGGGACAGGGGCCTTCCTACGAGCAGTACTTC. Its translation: CASSLTPGQGPSYEQYF.

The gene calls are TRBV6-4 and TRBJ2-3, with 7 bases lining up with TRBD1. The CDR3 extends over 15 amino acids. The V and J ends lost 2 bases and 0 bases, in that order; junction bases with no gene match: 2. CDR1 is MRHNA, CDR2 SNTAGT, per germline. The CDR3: CASSDRGQSTDTQYF. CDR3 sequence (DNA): TGTGCCAGCAGTGACCGGGGACAGAGCACAGATACGCAGTATTTT.

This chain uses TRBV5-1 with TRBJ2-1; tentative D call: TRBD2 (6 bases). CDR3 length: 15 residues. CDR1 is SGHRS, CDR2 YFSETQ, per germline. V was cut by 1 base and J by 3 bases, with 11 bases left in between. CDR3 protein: CASSLQAGFYNEQFF. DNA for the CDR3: TGCGCCAGCAGCTTGCAAGCGGGCTTCTACAATGAGCAGTTCTTC.

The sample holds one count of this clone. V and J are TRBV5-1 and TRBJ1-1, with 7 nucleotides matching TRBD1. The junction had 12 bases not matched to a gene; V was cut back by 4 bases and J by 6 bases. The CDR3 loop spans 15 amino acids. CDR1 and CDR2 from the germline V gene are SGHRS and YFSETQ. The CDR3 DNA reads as TGCGCCAGCAGCGGGAGGACAGGACGATATGCTGAAGCTTTCTTT. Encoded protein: CASSGRTGRYAEAFF.

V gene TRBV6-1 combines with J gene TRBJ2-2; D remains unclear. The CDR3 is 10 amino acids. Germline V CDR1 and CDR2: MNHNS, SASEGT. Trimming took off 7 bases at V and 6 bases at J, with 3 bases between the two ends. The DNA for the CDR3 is TGTGCCAGCACTGCCGGGGAGCTGTTTTTT. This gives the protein CASTAGELFF.

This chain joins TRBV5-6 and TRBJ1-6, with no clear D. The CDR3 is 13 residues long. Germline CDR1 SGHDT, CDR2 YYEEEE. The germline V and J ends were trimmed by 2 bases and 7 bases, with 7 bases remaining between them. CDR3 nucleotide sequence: TGTGCCAGCAGCTTTAGTCCGAATTCACCCCTCCACTTT. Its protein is CASSFSPNSPLHF. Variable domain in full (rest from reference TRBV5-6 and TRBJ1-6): DAGVTQSPTHLIKTRGQQVTLRCSPKSGHDTVSWYQQALGQGPQFIFQYYEEEERQRGNFPDRFSGHQFPNYSSELNVNALLLGDSALYLCASSFSPNSPLHFGNGTRLTVT.

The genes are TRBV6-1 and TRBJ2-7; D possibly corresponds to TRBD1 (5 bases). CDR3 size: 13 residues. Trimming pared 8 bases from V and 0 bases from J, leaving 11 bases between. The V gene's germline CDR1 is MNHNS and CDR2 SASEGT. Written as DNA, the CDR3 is TGTGCCAGCCGGACAAGGAGCTCCTACGAGCAGTACTTC. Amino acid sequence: CASRTRSSYEQYF.

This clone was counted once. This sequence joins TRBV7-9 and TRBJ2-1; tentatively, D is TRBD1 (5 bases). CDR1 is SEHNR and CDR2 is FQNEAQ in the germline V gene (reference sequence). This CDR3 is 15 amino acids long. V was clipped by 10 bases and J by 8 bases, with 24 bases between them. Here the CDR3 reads CATMSGRFQGDEQFF. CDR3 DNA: TGTGCCACAATGTCCGGCCGTTTCCAGGGCGATGAGCAGTTCTTC.

The CDR3 protein is CASTQIPLGDREEKLFF. Here the CDR3 DNA reads TGTGCCAGCACCCAGATTCCCCTCGGGGACAGGGAAGAAAAACTGTTTTTT. V usage is TRBV28 and J usage is TRBJ1-4; 9 nucleotides match TRBD1. This CDR3 has 17 residues. Germline CDR1 reads MDHEN; CDR2 reads SYDVKM. J was trimmed by 8 bases and V by 7 bases; bases with no gene match: 17.

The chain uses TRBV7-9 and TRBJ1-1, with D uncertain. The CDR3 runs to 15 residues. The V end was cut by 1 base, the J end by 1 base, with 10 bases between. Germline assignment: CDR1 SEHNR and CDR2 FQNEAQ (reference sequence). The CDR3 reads CASSLVDGGNTEAFF. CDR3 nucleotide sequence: TGTGCCAGCAGCTTAGTCGATGGCGGGAACACTGAAGCTTTCTTT.

CDR3 sequence reads: CAWRKKEGGQPQHF. DNA for the CDR3: TGTGCCTGGAGGAAAAAGGAGGGAGGACAGCCCCAGCATTTT. V and J are TRBV30 and TRBJ1-5, with D unresolved. The V gene lost 3 bases and the J gene lost 7 bases, with 16 bases spanning the gap. Germline CDR1 reads GTSNPN; CDR2 reads SVGIG (reference sequence). The CDR3 is made up of 14 amino acids.

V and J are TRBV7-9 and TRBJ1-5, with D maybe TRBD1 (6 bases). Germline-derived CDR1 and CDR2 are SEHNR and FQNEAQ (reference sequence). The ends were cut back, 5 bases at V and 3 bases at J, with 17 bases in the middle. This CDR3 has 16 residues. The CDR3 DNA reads TGTGCCAGCAGCCATACAGGGTCGGGTTTCAATCAGCCCCAGCATTTT. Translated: CASSHTGSGFNQPQHF.

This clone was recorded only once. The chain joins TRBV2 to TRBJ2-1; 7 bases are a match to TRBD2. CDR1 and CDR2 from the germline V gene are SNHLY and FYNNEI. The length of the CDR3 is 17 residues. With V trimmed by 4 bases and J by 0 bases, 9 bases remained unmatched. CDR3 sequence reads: CASSASLAGSSYNEQFF. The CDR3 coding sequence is TGTGCCAGCAGTGCATCATTAGCGGGCAGCTCCTACAATGAGCAGTTCTTC.